This T cell receptor beta chain stems from a study of technical replicates of blood from a few donors. Produced via immunoSEQ multiplex PCR; TCRdb's table is partial and in-frame only. The repertoire holds 50,000 to 70,000 clones, with 88% as singletons. CDR1 is SGHNT and CDR2 is YYREEE in the germline V gene (reference sequence). The CDR3 sequence is 16 residues long. V shed 4 bases and J 5 bases; nucleotides not matched to a gene: 12. The chain employs TRBV5-4 and TRBJ2-3, with 8 positions matching TRBD1. The TCR comes from a human donor in good health. Some clones in this sample may be carry-over from other donors' samples. The source material was PBMCs. The CDR3 region has the DNA TGTGCCAGCAGCGAGAGGACAGGGCGCCGGGAAGATACGCAGTATTTT. It specifies CASSERTGRREDTQYF.